This T cell receptor beta chain was observed in a study of blood T cell repertoires in COVID-19. Study-wide background: Specimens from acute and convalescent COVID-19 originated in the United States, Italy and Spain.

Repertoires were generated with immunoSEQ multiplex PCR, while TCRdb's copy carries only in-frame clones and drops some. The sample has some 250,000 clones; about nine tenths are singletons. CDR1 and CDR2 (germline): LGHNA, YNFKEQ. The CDR3 covers 16 residues. V was clipped by 1 base and J by 8 bases, with 20 bases between them. The sequence came from a man between 18 and 35 years old who had recovered from COVID-19. The rearrangement uses TRBV4-2 and TRBJ1-2; tentatively, D is TRBD1 (6 bases). Source material: PBMCs or T cells enriched from blood (not recorded which). The DNA for the CDR3 is TGTGCCAGCAGCCAAGCCGCGGACAGAACCTTGGAGGGCTACACCTTC. Protein product: CASSQAADRTLEGYTF.